The rows below give T cell receptor beta chains drawn from one sample of a study of blood T cell repertoires in COVID-19. TCRdb's copy holds only in-frame clones and misses some; the assay was immunoSEQ multiplex PCR. The sample has some 200,000 clones, around 83% seen once; the top ten hold roughly 1.4%. Specimen: peripheral blood. Receptors were obtained from a woman in her thirties or forties who had recovered from COVID-19. The CDR3 runs from the conserved cysteine through the conserved F or W.

v_call	j_call	cdr3_aa
TRBV7-2	TRBJ1-1	CASSLEPGQGRPYIF
TRBV9	TRBJ2-7	CASSVGPGTSVHVSLQYF
TRBV25-1	TRBJ2-2	CASSDSILRGANTGELFF
TRBV7-3	TRBJ1-1	CASSLTDMNTEAFF
TRBV28	TRBJ2-1	CASSRSTYNEQFF
TRBV6-1	TRBJ1-2	CASSAGTGANYGYTF
TRBV28	TRBJ2-7	CASSSFNGGADEQYF
TRBV6-2/TRBV6-3	TRBJ2-3	CASSHTSGGGDTQYF
TRBV24-1	TRBJ2-2	CATSASDRDTGELFF
TRBV27	TRBJ2-1	CASSFIGGGAQVEQFF